Below are 2 T cell receptor beta chains sequenced from a single sample in a study of technical replicates of blood from a few donors. Sequencing was performed with immunoSEQ multiplex PCR; in TCRdb, only in-frame clones are kept and a portion is missing. The table lists 60,000 to 80,000 clones, about 90% of them singletons. Input material: T cells isolated from PBMCs. The receptors stem from a human donor in good health.

J is TRBJ2-3 and V is TRBV6-1; D is unclear. The CDR3 sequence is 14 residues long. The ends were cut back, 5 bases at V and 3 bases at J, with 12 bases in the middle. Germline CDR1 and CDR2: MNHNS and SASEGT. DNA for the CDR3: TGTGCCAGCAGTAGGTTATGGAGTACAGATACGCAGTATTTT. This translates into CASSRLWSTDTQYF.

The rearrangement joins TRBV19 to TRBJ2-5; 7 bases map to TRBD1. V shed 6 bases, J shed 5 bases, and the junction held 12 bases outside the gene matches. This CDR3 region has 15 residues. The germline gives CDR1 LNHDA, CDR2 SQIVND (reference sequence). This CDR3 is CASSQGQDRGETQYF. Written as DNA, the CDR3 is TGTGCCAGTAGCCAAGGACAGGACAGAGGGGAGACCCAGTACTTC.